These 19 T cell receptor beta chains were sequenced from one sample in a study of OX40 agonist ivuxolimab in advanced cancers. Clones were sequenced by immunoSEQ multiplex PCR, and TCRdb holds only the in-frame ones, with some missing. This table holds tens of thousands of clones, around 80% found once. The sequencing used CD4+ or CD8+ T cells sorted from blood, collected in a trial of the OX40 agonist ivuxolimab. The source of these receptors is an adult with an advanced solid tumor such as melanoma, head and neck, liver or kidney cancer.

The chain employs TRBV5-6 and TRBJ2-2; 10 nucleotides align to TRBD2. The CDR3 loop spans 17 amino acids. The germline V gene has CDR1 SGHDT and CDR2 YYEEEE. With 4 bases clipped from V and 2 bases from J, the junction kept 8 bases outside the gene matches. The CDR3 protein is CASSKLAGPQNTGELFF. The CDR3 DNA sequence: TGTGCCAGCAGCAAACTAGCGGGGCCCCAAAACACCGGGGAGCTGTTTTTT.

The rearrangement links TRBV15 to TRBJ1-4; 11 bases agree with TRBD1. J was trimmed by 8 bases and V by 1 base; bases with no gene match: 3. The V gene's germline CDR1 is LNHNV and CDR2 YYDKDF (reference sequence). This CDR3 contains 15 residues. The DNA for the CDR3 is TGTGCCACCAGCAGAGCCGGGACAGGGGGGGAAAAACTGTTTTTT. Its translation: CATSRAGTGGEKLFF.

DNA for the CDR3: TGTGCCAGTAGCGGACAGATATCTGGAAACACCATATATTTT. It specifies CASSGQISGNTIYF. The rearrangement links TRBV19 to TRBJ1-3, with D perhaps matching TRBD1 (6 bases). Germline CDR1 LNHDA, CDR2 SQIVND (reference sequence). Trimming took 6 bases from V and 1 from J, leaving 10 bases between them. The CDR3 contains 14 residues.

The rearrangement links TRBV19 to TRBJ2-7; 8 nucleotides agree with TRBD1. V dropped 3 bases and J dropped 5; count of bases not matched to a gene: 9. The CDR3 covers 15 residues. Germline V gene data show CDR1 as LNHDA and CDR2 as SQIVND (reference sequence). CDR3 sequence: CASSIRTGQAHEQYF. The CDR3 region has the DNA TGTGCCAGTAGTATCCGGACGGGACAGGCCCACGAGCAGTACTTC.

This CDR3 is CASEGGQSTDTQYF. For the CDR3, the DNA is TGTGCCAGCGAGGGAGGGCAAAGCACAGATACGCAGTATTTT. This chain uses TRBV28 with TRBJ2-3; TRBD2 matches 7 bases. The germline CDR1 and CDR2 sequences are MDHEN and SYDVKM. This CDR3 comprises 14 residues. V lost 8 bases, J lost 0 bases, and 5 bases stayed unmatched.

The gene calls are TRBV7-2 and TRBJ2-7; 12 bases map to TRBD2. Germline trimming cut 3 bases from V and 4 bases from J; bases unmatched to any gene: 7. The CDR3 sequence is 16 residues long. In germline, CDR1 is SGHTA, CDR2 FQGNSA. CDR3 in amino acids: CASSLWTSGILYEQYF. The CDR3 DNA follows: TGTGCCAGCAGCTTGTGGACTAGCGGGATCTTATACGAGCAGTACTTC.

The chain is built from TRBV15 and TRBJ1-4; D ambiguous. CDR3 length: 14 residues. Germline CDR1 is LNHNV and CDR2 is YYDKDF (reference sequence). The V end lost 0 bases, the J end lost 7 bases, and 9 bases lay between the germline ends. The CDR3 sequence is CATSRDIESEKLFF. The CDR3 DNA reads as TGTGCCACCAGCAGAGATATAGAGAGTGAAAAACTGTTTTTT.

The chain is built from TRBV7-9 and TRBJ1-2; TRBD1 is a possible D gene (5 bases). Deletions cut 5 bases from V and 0 bases from J, with 7 bases between. This CDR3 has 13 residues. Germline CDR1 is SEHNR and CDR2 is FQNEAQ (reference sequence). DNA for the CDR3: TGTGCCAGCAGCCGGGGGACTAACTATGGCTACACCTTC. This gives the protein CASSRGTNYGYTF.

This clone was counted once. The chain has TRBV5-1 and TRBJ2-1; 7 nucleotides align to TRBD1. Looked up from germline, CDR1 is SGHRS and CDR2 is YFSETQ. CDR3 length: 15 amino acids. J lost 4 bases, V lost 0 bases, and 4 bases had no gene match. The CDR3 sequence is CASSLGQGYYNEQFF. Here the CDR3 DNA reads TGCGCCAGCAGCTTGGGACAGGGATATTACAATGAGCAGTTCTTC. The whole variable domain, filled in from reference TRBV5-1 and TRBJ2-1, reads KAGVTQTPRYLIKTRGQQVTLSCSPISGHRSVSWYQQTPGQGLQFLFEYFSETQRNKGNFPGRFSGRQFSNSRSEMNVSTLELGDSALYLCASSLGQGYYNEQFFGPGTRLTVL.

The V and J genes are TRBV27 and TRBJ2-7, with 8 bases matching TRBD1. The trim removed 3 bases at V and 7 bases at J, leaving 5 bases unmatched. Germline V gene lookup returns CDR1 MNHEY and CDR2 SMNVEV (reference sequence). This CDR3 is built from 13 residues. The DNA for the CDR3 is TGTGCCAGCAGTTTGGACAGGGCCCGGGAGCAGTACTTC. Translation: CASSLDRAREQYF.

The rearrangement uses TRBV15 and TRBJ2-7; TRBD2 aligns across 8 bases. V dropped 0 bases and J dropped 2; count of bases not matched to a gene: 3. The CDR3 consists of 15 residues. From germline, CDR1 is LNHNV and CDR2 YYDKDF (reference sequence). In DNA form, the CDR3 reads TGTGCCACCAGCAGAGACGCGGGAGGAGCCTACGAGCAGTACTTC. Protein product: CATSRDAGGAYEQYF.

The chain has TRBV28 and TRBJ2-1; no reliable D call. Trimming removed 6 bases from V and 1 base from J, with 13 bases in between. Germline V gene data show CDR1 as MDHEN and CDR2 as SYDVKM. CDR3 length equals 15 residues. CDR3 in amino acids: CASRKSLDSYNEQFF. The CDR3 DNA follows: TGTGCCAGCAGAAAGAGTTTAGATTCCTACAATGAGCAGTTCTTC.

The chain carries TRBV19 and TRBJ1-1, with TRBD1 as a possible D gene (5 bases). V lost 6 bases and J 3 bases, leaving 17 bases between the germline ends. From germline, CDR1 is LNHDA and CDR2 SQIVND (reference sequence). This CDR3 has 15 amino acids. The CDR3: CASRKLGVKDTEAFF. CDR3 bases: TGTGCCAGTAGAAAATTGGGGGTCAAGGACACTGAAGCTTTCTTT. The variable domain in full, with the rest retrieved from reference TRBV19 and TRBJ1-1, is DGGITQSPKYLFRKEGQNVTLSCEQNLNHDAMYWYRQDPGQGLRLIYYSQIVNDFQKGDIAEGYSVSREKKESFPLTVTSAQKNPTAFYLCASRKLGVKDTEAFFGQGTRLTVV.

This chain connects TRBV5-1 to TRBJ2-1, with TRBD2 identical over 8 bases. V trimming: 7 bases; J trimming: 0 bases; junction bases outside the gene matches: 6. The CDR3 covers 15 residues. CDR1 SGHRS and CDR2 YFSETQ come from the germline V gene. CDR3 region: CASANREGSYNEQFF. DNA of the CDR3: TGCGCCAGCGCAAACCGGGAGGGCTCCTACAATGAGCAGTTCTTC.

The chain carries TRBV6-5 and TRBJ2-3; the D call may be TRBD1 or TRBD2 (6 bases each). V was cut by 4 bases and J by 0 bases, with 11 bases left in between. Germline CDR1 MNHEY, CDR2 SVGAGI. The CDR3 contains 15 residues. CDR3 in amino acids: CASSSRGGSTDTQYF. The DNA of the CDR3 is TGTGCCAGCAGTTCTCGAGGGGGGAGCACAGATACGCAGTATTTT.

This chain connects TRBV11-2 to TRBJ2-3; D perhaps matches TRBD2 (6 bases). Germline CDR1 SGHAT, CDR2 FQNNGV. Trimming took 6 bases from V and 4 from J, leaving 20 bases between them. The CDR3 extends over 16 amino acids. The CDR3 coding sequence is TGTGCCAGCAGGTCCCGGGAGCGAGGGGACCCAGATACGCAGTATTTT. It yields the protein CASRSRERGDPDTQYF.

The gene calls are TRBV20-1 and TRBJ1-3; 7 bases agree with TRBD1. V trimming: 8 bases; J trimming: 4 bases; junction bases outside the gene matches: 2. Per the germline V gene, CDR1 is DFQATT and CDR2 is SNEGSKA (reference sequence). This CDR3 is built from 11 residues. In DNA, the CDR3 is TGCAGTAGGGGGCTCGGAAACACCATATATTTT. As protein: CSRGLGNTIYF.

This chain connects TRBV27 to TRBJ1-2; no reliable D call. CDR3 length: 14 residues. The germline gives CDR1 MNHEY, CDR2 SMNVEV (reference sequence). V dropped 4 bases and J dropped 8 bases, with 17 bases sitting between them. CDR3 region: CASSSDPGERGYTF. The DNA of the CDR3 is TGTGCCAGCAGTTCGGACCCCGGAGAGAGGGGCTACACCTTC.

The J gene is TRBJ1-2, the V gene TRBV7-9, with D possibly being TRBD1 (5 bases). Trimming cost V 5 bases and J 0 bases, with 13 bases left between them. This CDR3 comprises 15 residues. The germline gives CDR1 SEHNR, CDR2 FQNEAQ (reference sequence). CDR3 region: CASSVPGGPNYGYTF. The CDR3 DNA reads TGTGCCAGCAGCGTACCGGGGGGTCCTAACTATGGCTACACCTTC.